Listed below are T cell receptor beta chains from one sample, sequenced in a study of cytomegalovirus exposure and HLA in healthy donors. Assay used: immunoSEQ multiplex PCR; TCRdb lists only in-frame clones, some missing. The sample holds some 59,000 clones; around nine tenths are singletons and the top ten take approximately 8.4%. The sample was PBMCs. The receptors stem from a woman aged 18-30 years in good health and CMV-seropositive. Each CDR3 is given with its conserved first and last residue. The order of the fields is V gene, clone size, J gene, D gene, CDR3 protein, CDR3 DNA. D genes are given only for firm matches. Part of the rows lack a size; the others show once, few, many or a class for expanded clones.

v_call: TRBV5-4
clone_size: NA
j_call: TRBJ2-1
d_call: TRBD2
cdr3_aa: CASSRGLAGEGNEQFF
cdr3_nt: TGTGCCAGCAGCCGGGGACTAGCGGGGGAGGGTAATGAGCAGTTCTTC

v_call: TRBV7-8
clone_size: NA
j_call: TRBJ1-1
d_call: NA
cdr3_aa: CASSFPTGLGTEAFF
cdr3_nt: TGTGCCAGCAGCTTCCCGACGGGGTTGGGCACTGAAGCTTTCTTT

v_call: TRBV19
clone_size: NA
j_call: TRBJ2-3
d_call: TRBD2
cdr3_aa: CASSINSGLDHTQYF
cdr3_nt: TGTGCCAGTAGTATAAATTCCGGACTAGATCATACGCAGTATTTT

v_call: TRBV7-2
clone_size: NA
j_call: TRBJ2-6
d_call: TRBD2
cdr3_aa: CASSSQLAGASSGANVLTF
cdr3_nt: TGTGCCAGCAGCTCCCAACTAGCGGGGGCCTCCTCTGGGGCCAACGTCCTGACTTTC

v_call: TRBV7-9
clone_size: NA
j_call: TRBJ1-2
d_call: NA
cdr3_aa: CASSNPGGLRPGGGYTF
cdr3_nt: TGTGCCAGCAGCAACCCCGGGGGATTAAGACCGGGCGGGGGCTACACCTTC

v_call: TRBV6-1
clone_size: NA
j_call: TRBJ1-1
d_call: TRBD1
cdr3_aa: CASSDIGQGSTEAFF
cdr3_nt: TGTGCCAGCAGTGATATAGGACAGGGATCGACTGAAGCTTTCTTT

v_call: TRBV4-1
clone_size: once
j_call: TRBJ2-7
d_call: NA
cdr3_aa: CASSLTDSKYEQYF
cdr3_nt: TGCGCCAGCAGCCTCACGGACAGCAAGTACGAGCAGTACTTC

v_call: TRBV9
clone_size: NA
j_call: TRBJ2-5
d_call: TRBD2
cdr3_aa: CASSVGIAGVETQYF
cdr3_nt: TGTGCCAGCAGCGTAGGAATAGCGGGGGTAGAGACCCAGTACTTC

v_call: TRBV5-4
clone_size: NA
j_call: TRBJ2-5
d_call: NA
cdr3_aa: CASSLGGEETQYF
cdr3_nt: TGTGCCAGCAGCTTGGGCGGGGAAGAGACCCAGTACTTC

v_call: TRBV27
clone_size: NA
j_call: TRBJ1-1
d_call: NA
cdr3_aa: CASRSLGPGQNTEAFF
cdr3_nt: TGTGCCAGCCGGTCACTCGGTCCGGGACAGAACACTGAAGCTTTCTTT

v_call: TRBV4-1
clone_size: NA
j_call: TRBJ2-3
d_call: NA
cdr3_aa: CASSQDGLDTQYF
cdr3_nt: TGCGCCAGCAGCCAAGATGGGCTAGATACGCAGTATTTT

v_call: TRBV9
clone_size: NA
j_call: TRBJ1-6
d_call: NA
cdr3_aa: CASSVGGGTPLHF
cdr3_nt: TGTGCCAGCAGCGTAGGGGGGGGTACGCCCCTCCACTTT

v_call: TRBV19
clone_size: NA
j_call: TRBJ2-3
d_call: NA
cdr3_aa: CASSIGTPSSTDTQYF
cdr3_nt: TGTGCCAGTAGTATAGGGACACCTTCTAGCACAGATACGCAGTATTTT

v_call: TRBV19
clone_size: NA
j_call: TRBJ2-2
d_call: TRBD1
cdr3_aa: CASSDRGRITGELFF
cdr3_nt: TGTGCCAGTAGTGACAGGGGGCGAATCACCGGGGAGCTGTTTTTT

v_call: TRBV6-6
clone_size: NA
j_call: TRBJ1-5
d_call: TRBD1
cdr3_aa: CASSPRQGRNQPQHF
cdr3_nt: TGTGCCAGCAGCCCTAGACAGGGGCGTAATCAGCCCCAGCATTTT

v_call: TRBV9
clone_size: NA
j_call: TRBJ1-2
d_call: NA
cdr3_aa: CASSVGTDAYGYTF
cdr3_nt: TGTGCCAGCAGCGTAGGGACAGACGCCTATGGCTACACCTTC

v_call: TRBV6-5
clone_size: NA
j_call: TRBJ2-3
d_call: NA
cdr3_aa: CASSYSRSVGDTQYF
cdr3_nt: TGTGCCAGCAGTTACTCGAGATCGGTCGGGGATACGCAGTATTTT

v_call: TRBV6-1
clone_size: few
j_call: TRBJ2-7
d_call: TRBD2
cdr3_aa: CASSDRAGGSYEQYF
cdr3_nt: TGTGCCAGCAGTGACCGAGCGGGGGGCTCCTACGAGCAGTACTTC

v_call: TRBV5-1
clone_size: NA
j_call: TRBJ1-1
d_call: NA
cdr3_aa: CASSLVAGMNTEAFF
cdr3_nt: TGCGCCAGCAGCTTGGTTGCAGGCATGAACACTGAAGCTTTCTTT

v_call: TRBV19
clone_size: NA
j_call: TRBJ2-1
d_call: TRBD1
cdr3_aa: CASSIGQGAGDEQFF
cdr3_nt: TGTGCCAGTAGTATCGGACAGGGGGCGGGTGATGAGCAGTTCTTC

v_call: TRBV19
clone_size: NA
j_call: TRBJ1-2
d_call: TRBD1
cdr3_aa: CASSTRGTGLNYGYTF
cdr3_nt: TGTGCCAGTAGTACTCGGGGGACAGGGCTCAACTATGGCTACACCTTC

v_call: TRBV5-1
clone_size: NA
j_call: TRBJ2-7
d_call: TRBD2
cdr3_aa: CASTLGGLAYEQYF
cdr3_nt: TGCGCCAGCACCCTGGGGGGACTAGCTTACGAGCAGTACTTC

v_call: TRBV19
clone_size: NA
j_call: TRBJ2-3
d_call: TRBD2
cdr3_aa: CASSMDLLAGGPGGTDTQYF
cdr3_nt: TGTGCCAGTAGTATGGACCTTCTAGCGGGGGGGCCGGGTGGCACAGATACGCAGTATTTT

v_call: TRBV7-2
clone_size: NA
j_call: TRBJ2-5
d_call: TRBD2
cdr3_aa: CASSRGGPQETQYF
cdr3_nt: TGTGCCAGCAGCCGCGGGGGGCCCCAAGAGACCCAGTACTTC

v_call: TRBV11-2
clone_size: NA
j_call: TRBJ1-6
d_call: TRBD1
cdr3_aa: CASSPRGSWDRGDNSPLHF
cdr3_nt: TGTGCCAGCAGCCCCCGGGGATCCTGGGACAGGGGAGATAATTCACCCCTCCACTTT

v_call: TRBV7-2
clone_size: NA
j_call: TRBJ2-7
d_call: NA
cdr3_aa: CASSPGGHGYEQYF
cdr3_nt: TGTGCCAGCAGCCCTGGAGGGCACGGCTACGAGCAGTACTTC

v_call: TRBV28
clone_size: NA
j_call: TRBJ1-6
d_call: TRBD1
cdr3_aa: CASQRTGRNSPLHF
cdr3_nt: TGTGCCAGCCAGAGGACAGGACGAAATTCACCCCTCCACTTT

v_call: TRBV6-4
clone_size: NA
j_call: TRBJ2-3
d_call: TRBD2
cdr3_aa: CASSDGGGADTQYF
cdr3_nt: TGTGCCAGCAGTGACGGCGGGGGGGCAGATACGCAGTATTTT

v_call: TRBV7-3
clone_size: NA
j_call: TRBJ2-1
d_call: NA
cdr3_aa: CASSPTPSSYNEQFF
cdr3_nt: TGTGCCAGCAGCCCTACCCCGAGCTCCTACAATGAGCAGTTCTTC

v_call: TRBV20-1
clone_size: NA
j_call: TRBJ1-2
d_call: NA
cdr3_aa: CSARADGYTF
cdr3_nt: TGCAGTGCTAGGGCAGATGGCTACACCTTC

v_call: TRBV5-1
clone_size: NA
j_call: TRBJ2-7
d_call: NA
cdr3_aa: CASTTSPGSEQYF
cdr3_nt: TGCGCCAGCACCACTAGCCCAGGATCCGAGCAGTACTTC

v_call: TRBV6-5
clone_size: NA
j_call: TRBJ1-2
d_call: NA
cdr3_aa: CASSYSGGEPNYGYTF
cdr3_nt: TGTGCCAGCAGTTACTCCGGGGGAGAGCCTAACTATGGCTACACCTTC

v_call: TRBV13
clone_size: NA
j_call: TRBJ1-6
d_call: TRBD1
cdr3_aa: CASARDRLNSPLHF
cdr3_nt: TGTGCCAGCGCCAGGGACAGACTAAATTCACCCCTCCACTTT

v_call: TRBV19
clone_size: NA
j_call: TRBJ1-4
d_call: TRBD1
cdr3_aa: CASTPTGTKEKLFF
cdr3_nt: TGTGCCAGTACCCCGACAGGGACAAAGGAAAAACTGTTTTTT

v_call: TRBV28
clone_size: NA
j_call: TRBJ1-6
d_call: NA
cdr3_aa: CASSLERNSPLHF
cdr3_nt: TGTGCCAGCAGTTTAGAGAGGAATTCACCCCTCCACTTT

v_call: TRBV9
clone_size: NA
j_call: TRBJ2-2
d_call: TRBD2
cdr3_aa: CASSNFSGIYNTGELFF
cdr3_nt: TGTGCCAGCAGCAATTTTAGCGGGATTTACAACACCGGGGAGCTGTTTTTT

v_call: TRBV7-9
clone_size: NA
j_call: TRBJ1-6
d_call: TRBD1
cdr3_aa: CASSSQGYNSPLHF
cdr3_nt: TGTGCCAGCAGCTCACAGGGGTATAATTCACCCCTCCACTTT

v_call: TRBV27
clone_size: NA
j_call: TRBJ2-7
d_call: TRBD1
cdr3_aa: CASSIGQGGFEQYF
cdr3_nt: TGTGCCAGCAGTATTGGACAGGGAGGCTTCGAGCAGTACTTC

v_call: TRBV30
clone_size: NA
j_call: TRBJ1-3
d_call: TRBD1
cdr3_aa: CAWSTGTGYTIYF
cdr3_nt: TGTGCCTGGAGTACCGGGACAGGCTACACCATATATTTT

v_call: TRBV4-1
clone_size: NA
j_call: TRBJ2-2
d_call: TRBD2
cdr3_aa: CASSQELAGGTNTGELFF
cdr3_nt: TGCGCCAGCAGCCAAGAATTAGCGGGGGGTACTAACACCGGGGAGCTGTTTTTT

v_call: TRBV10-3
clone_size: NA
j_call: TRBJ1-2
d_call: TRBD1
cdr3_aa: CAISEEGQGFGYTF
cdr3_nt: TGTGCCATCAGTGAGGAGGGACAGGGTTTTGGTTACACCTTC

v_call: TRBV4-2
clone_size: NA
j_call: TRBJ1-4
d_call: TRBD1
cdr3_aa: CASSQDRGTGSEKLFF
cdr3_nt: TGTGCCAGCAGCCAAGATCGCGGGACAGGGTCTGAAAAACTGTTTTTT

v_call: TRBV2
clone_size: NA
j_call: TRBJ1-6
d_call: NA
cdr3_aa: CASSEGGGVSPLHF
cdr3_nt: TGTGCCAGCAGTGAAGGAGGAGGAGTCTCACCCCTCCACTTT

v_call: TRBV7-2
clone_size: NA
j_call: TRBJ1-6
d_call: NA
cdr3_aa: CASSVTGNPYNSPLHF
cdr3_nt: TGTGCCAGCAGCGTAACAGGGAATCCATATAATTCACCCCTCCACTTT

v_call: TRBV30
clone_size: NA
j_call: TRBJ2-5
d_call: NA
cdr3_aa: CAWSVAGGETQYF
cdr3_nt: TGTGCCTGGAGTGTCGCAGGGGGGGAGACCCAGTACTTC

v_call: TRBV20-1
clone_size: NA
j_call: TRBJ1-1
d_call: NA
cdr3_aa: CSAQTVFEAFF
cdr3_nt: TGCAGTGCTCAAACAGTGTTTGAAGCTTTCTTT

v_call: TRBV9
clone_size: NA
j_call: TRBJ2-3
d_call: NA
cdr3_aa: CASSVGTTSTDTQYF
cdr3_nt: TGTGCCAGCAGCGTCGGTACCACTAGCACAGATACGCAGTATTTT

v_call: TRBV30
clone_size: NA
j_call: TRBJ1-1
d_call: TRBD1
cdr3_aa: CAWRTGYDTEAFF
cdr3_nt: TGTGCCTGGAGGACAGGGTACGACACTGAAGCTTTCTTT

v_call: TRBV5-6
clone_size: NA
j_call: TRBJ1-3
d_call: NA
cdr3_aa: CASSFGVGGNTIYF
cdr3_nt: TGTGCCAGCAGCTTCGGGGTGGGTGGAAACACCATATATTTT

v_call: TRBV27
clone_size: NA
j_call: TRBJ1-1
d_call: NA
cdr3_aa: CASSLDGIPSREAFF
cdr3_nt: TGTGCCAGCAGTTTGGACGGGATTCCGAGTAGGGAAGCTTTCTTT